These 16 T cell receptor beta chains were all obtained from the same sample, sequenced in a study of blood T cells in healthy people across ages. Then a second PCR, running about 6 to 11 cycles, was carried out with a sample-barcoded 5' primer and a J-beta primer mix. TCRdb re-called the 5' RACE reads through MiXCR, storing one row per CDR3 protein. Here the sample spans hundreds of thousands of distinct CDR3 sequences, around 26% being singletons. Source material: blood. The receptors here all came from a woman older than 75 in good health.

This clonotype was found many times. This chain uses TRBV28 with TRBJ2-5; a possible D gene is TRBD2 (5 bases). The CDR3 totals 21 residues. V shed 6 bases and J shed 0 bases, with 32 bases lying between them. Per the germline V gene, CDR1 is MDHEN and CDR2 is SYDVKM. CDR3 nucleotide sequence: TGTGCCAGCAGCAAGTTAAACTTTTGGATAGGAGTAGCGAGTAACCAAGAGACCCAGTACTTC. The encoded protein is CASSKLNFWIGVASNQETQYF.

This clonotype was counted many times. The chain has TRBV9 and TRBJ2-3, with D tentatively TRBD2 (7 bases). The length of the CDR3 is 15 residues. V lost 4 bases to trimming and J lost 3 bases, with 15 bases between them. CDR1 and CDR2 (germline): SGDLS, YYNGEE. The CDR3 loop reads CASSSTKGGTDTQYF. DNA for the CDR3: TGTGCCAGCAGCTCCACCAAGGGGGGGACAGATACGCAGTATTTT.

This clonotype was seen repeatedly, ten times or more. CDR3 nucleotide sequence: TGCAGTGCTAGCGGGGCAGCCAGAATAGGAGCTTTCTTT. Amino acids: CSASGAARIGAFF. The rearrangement uses TRBV20-1 and TRBJ1-1; D is perhaps TRBD1 (5 bases). Trimming shortened V by 3 bases and J by 10 bases, and 18 bases separated the two germline ends. CDR3 length equals 13 residues. Germline V gene sequence: CDR1 DFQATT, CDR2 SNEGSKA (reference sequence).

The V call is TRBV5-1, the J call TRBJ2-7, with D possibly called TRBD1 or TRBD2 (5 bases each). CDR1 and CDR2 (germline): SGHRS, YFSETQ. The ends were cut back, 4 bases at V and 0 bases at J, with 11 bases in the middle. This CDR3 contains 14 residues. CDR3 loop: CASSRDASSYEQYF. The DNA of the CDR3 is TGCGCCAGCAGCCGGGACGCCAGCTCCTACGAGCAGTACTTC.

Note on this clonotype: A much larger clone sits a single nucleotide away, making a read error possible. The rearrangement uses TRBV2 and TRBJ2-4; D possibly corresponds to TRBD1 (5 bases). This CDR3 contains 16 residues. The germline gives CDR1 SNHLY, CDR2 FYNNEI. CDR3 residues: CASSESRARAKNIRYF. The CDR3 nucleotides are TGTGCCAGCAGTGAAAGCAGGGCTAGGGCCAAAAACATTCGGTACTTC.

This clonotype was observed a few times. The DNA of the CDR3 is TGTGCCACCAGTGACTCCCTAGCGGGGGGCACAGATACGCAGTATTTT. Amino acids: CATSDSLAGGTDTQYF. The chain employs TRBV24-1 and TRBJ2-3, with TRBD2 matching 10 bases. The CDR3 consists of 16 residues. Germline CDR1 KGHDR, CDR2 SFDVKD. V shed 4 bases, J shed 1 base, and the junction held 4 bases outside the gene matches.

V gene TRBV5-8 combines with J gene TRBJ1-2, with a tentative D call TRBD1 (6 bases). V lost 4 bases to trimming and J lost 2 bases, with 15 bases between them. CDR1 and CDR2 (germline): SGHTS, YDEGEE. The CDR3 sequence is 15 residues long. The chain's CDR3 is CASSRALQGNYGYTF. CDR3 nucleotide sequence: TGTGCCAGCAGCCGGGCCCTCCAGGGGAACTATGGCTACACCTTC.

In its sample, this clonotype was seen a few times. This chain connects TRBV12-3 or TRBV12-4 to TRBJ2-2; D is uncertain. The ends were cut back, 6 bases at V and 6 bases at J, with 8 bases in the middle. The CDR3 is made up of 12 amino acids. This CDR3 is CASRTNPGELFF. Here the CDR3 DNA reads TGTGCCAGCAGAACCAATCCCGGGGAGCTGTTTTTT.

This sequence joins TRBV20-1 and TRBJ2-3; a weak D match, TRBD2 (7 bases). The CDR3 spans 14 residues. The V end lost 6 bases, the J end lost 0 bases, and 13 bases lay between the germline ends. In germline, CDR1 is DFQATT, CDR2 SNEGSKA (reference sequence). In nucleotides, the CDR3 is TGCAGTGCCAAGGAGGGGGGGAGCACAGATACGCAGTATTTT. It translates to CSAKEGGSTDTQYF.

This clonotype was recorded a few times. The chain carries TRBV12-3 or TRBV12-4 and TRBJ2-2; D is perhaps TRBD1 or TRBD2 (5 bases each). Trimming stripped 1 base from V and 2 bases from J, with 11 bases between. This CDR3 spans 16 amino acids. Here the CDR3 DNA reads TGTGCCAGCAGTTTAGACCAGGGAGTAAACACCGGGGAGCTGTTTTTT. Amino acids: CASSLDQGVNTGELFF.

The chain links TRBV7-2 to TRBJ2-1; 10 nucleotides align to TRBD2. Per germline, CDR1 SGHTA and CDR2 FQGNSA. The V gene end was trimmed by 2 bases and the J gene end by 4 bases; junction bases not matched to a gene: 8. This CDR3 contains 17 residues. In nucleotides, the CDR3 is TGTGCCAGCAGCTTAAGAGCGGGGGGGCCGGGGTACAATGAGCAGTTCTTC. Translating it yields CASSLRAGGPGYNEQFF.

This clonotype was recorded many times. The chain uses TRBV7-2 and TRBJ2-5; possibly TRBD2 for D (5 bases). The length of the CDR3 is 14 residues. Trimming removed 3 bases from V and 2 bases from J, with 10 bases in between. Germline CDR1 is SGHTA and CDR2 is FQGNSA. Here the CDR3 reads CASSLSGNQETQYF. The CDR3 nucleotides are TGTGCCAGCAGCTTGTCGGGGAATCAAGAGACCCAGTACTTC. Filled out from reference TRBV7-2 and TRBJ2-5, the complete variable domain reads GAGVSQSPSNKVTEKGKDVELRCDPISGHTALYWYRQSLGQGLEFLIYFQGNSAPDKSGLPSDRFSAERTGGSVSTLTIQRTQQEDSAVYLCASSLSGNQETQYFGPGTRLLVL.

The chain employs TRBV7-9 and TRBJ1-6, with 11 positions matching TRBD1. Per the germline V gene, CDR1 is SEHNR and CDR2 is FQNEAQ (reference sequence). The CDR3 sequence is 18 residues long. V gave up 3 bases and J gave up 7 bases; unmatched junction bases: 11. The CDR3 DNA is TGTGCCAGCAGCTTGCCCGGGACAGGGGGTTTGAAGAATTCACCCCTCCACTTT. The encoded protein is CASSLPGTGGLKNSPLHF.

Worth noting for this clonotype: No conserved phenylalanine or tryptophan is present at the end of the CDR3, so a read error is the likely explanation. The chain employs TRBV6-6 and TRBJ2-2, with a tentative D call TRBD1 (6 bases). Germline V gene sequence: CDR1 MNHNY, CDR2 SVGAGI (reference sequence). The germline V and J ends were trimmed by 4 bases and 8 bases, with 14 bases remaining between them. The CDR3 sequence is 14 residues long. Written as DNA, the CDR3 is TGTGCCAGCAGTTCCGTACAGGGCACTGGGGAGCTGTTTGTT. It codes for CASSSVQGTGELFV.

Only a few counts were recorded for this clonotype. The chain is built from TRBV7-2 and TRBJ2-2, with D possibly being TRBD2 (6 bases). The CDR3 is 15 residues long. Trimming removed 5 bases at V and 7 bases at J, with 17 bases between. Germline lookup yields CDR1 SGHTA and CDR2 FQGNSA. CDR3 sequence: CASSPGTLGVGELFF. The CDR3 DNA is TGTGCCAGCAGCCCCGGGACTCTGGGGGTCGGGGAGCTGTTTTTT.

This clonotype was observed many times. The chain joins TRBV20-1 to TRBJ2-7, with 11 bases identical to TRBD2. This CDR3 region has 14 residues. Trimming cost V 4 bases and J 6 bases; bases outside gene matches: 8. Germline V gives CDR1 DFQATT, CDR2 SNEGSKA (reference sequence). CDR3 region: CSAITSGGQSEQYF. The DNA of the CDR3 is TGCAGTGCTATAACTAGCGGGGGCCAAAGCGAGCAGTACTTC.